The clone carrying this T cell receptor beta chain has just a few counts. The antigen is unknown. The CDR3 extends over 13 amino acids. The V gene lost 3 bases and the J gene lost 6 bases, with 11 bases spanning the gap. Using its own MiXCR run on the reads, TCRdb lists one record per CDR3 protein. The top ten hold about an eighth of the sample, which has fewer than 850,000 distinct CDR3 sequences, around 29% seen once. These data belong to a study of T cell repertoires in cytomegalovirus infection. Overall study: Recently described HLA-C-restricted plus well-studied HLA-B-restricted CMV epitopes were used. Study-wide findings and caveats: The study found HLA-C-restricted CMV-specific TCR beta clonotypes dominating the ex vivo response.

Sequenced material: cultured CD8+ T cells from PBMCs, taken from culture after CMV antigen stimulation. The receptor comes from a human donor in good health (CMV status not recorded). Some clones in this sample may be carry-over from other donors' samples. The chain links TRBV12-3 or TRBV12-4 to TRBJ1-1, with D possibly matching TRBD1 (5 bases). This chain's CDR3 is CASSFGGMAEAFF. CDR3 nucleotides: TGTGCCAGCAGTTTCGGGGGAATGGCTGAAGCTTTCTTT.